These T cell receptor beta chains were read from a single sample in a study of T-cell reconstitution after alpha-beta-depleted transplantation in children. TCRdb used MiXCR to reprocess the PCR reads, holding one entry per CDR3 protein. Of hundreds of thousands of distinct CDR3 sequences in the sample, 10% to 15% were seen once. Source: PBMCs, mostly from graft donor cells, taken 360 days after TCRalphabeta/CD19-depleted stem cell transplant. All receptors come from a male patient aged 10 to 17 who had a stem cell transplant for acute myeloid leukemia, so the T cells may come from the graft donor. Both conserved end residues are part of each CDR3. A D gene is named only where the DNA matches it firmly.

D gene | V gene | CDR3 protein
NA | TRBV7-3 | CASSPWTAETYEQYF
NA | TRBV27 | CATSVAGYYKPGNEQFF
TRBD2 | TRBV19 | CASTPRLAGLRANEQFF
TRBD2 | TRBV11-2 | CASSLYGTSGDWGTDTQYF
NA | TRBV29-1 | CSVRKGGDSALHF
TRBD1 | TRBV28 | CASRNPGQHYEQYF
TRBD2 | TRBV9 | CASSSPRLAGGPFHTDTQYF
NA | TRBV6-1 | CASRRDLVSPLHF
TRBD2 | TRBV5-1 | CASSPGHVPTSGSYEQYF
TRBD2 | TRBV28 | CASRPPGRVDTGELFF
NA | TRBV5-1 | CASSYPGGPGELFF
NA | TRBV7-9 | CASSLAVTVYEQYF
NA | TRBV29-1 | CSVAQGQNQPQHF
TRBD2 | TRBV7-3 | CASSLTAFSGRSGEQYF
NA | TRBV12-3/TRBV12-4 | CASRTVGDYNEQFF
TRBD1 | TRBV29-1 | CSAWGTGAYGYTF
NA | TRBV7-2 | CASSLAAGSSYNEQFF
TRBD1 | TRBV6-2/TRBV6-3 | CASKGTGHQPQHF
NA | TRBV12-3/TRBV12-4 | CASRDSYLAKNIQYF
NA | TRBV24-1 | CATSDITRGNSIPYEQYF
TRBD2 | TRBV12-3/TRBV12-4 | CATGGGLAAYNEQFF
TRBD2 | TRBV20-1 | CSASPRLAGYNEQFF
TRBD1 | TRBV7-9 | CASSWRDSSYGYTF
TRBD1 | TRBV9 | CASGQGASEQYF
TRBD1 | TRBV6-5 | CASSYSWGTGGAYEQYF
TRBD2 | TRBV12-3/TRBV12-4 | CASSPWTRADYEQYF
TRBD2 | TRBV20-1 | CSARFGTSGSYEQYF